This TCR beta chain was found in a study of regulatory T cells in long-lasting Graves disease. This clonotype was observed a handful of times. The CDR3 runs 13 residues. The V gene end was trimmed by 6 bases and the J gene end by 5 bases; junction bases not matched to a gene: 7. The germline V gene encodes CDR1 DFQATT and CDR2 SNEGSKA (reference sequence). Investigators prepared the TCR beta libraries by applying iRepertoire HTBI primers and Arm-PCR of CDR3 regions. TCRdb called the multiplex PCR reads again in MiXCR, with one record for every CDR3 protein. The table includes 600,000 to 850,000 distinct CDR3 sequences, 25% to 30% detected once. Time point defined: persistent/refractory GD, antithyroid drugs over 5 years with positive TRAb. From RNA extracted from PBMCs, the TCR library was made.

The sample here was peripheral blood mononuclear cells (PBMCs), taken when the disease was refractory, from a patient treated with antithyroid drugs. The gene calls are TRBV20-1 and TRBJ1-1; 9 bases align to TRBD1. The TCR was taken from a female donor with Graves disease. CDR3 sequence reads: CSAHGQGRTEAFF. The CDR3, as DNA: TGCAGTGCCCACGGACAGGGGCGGACTGAAGCTTTCTTT.